The clone carrying this T cell receptor beta chain was found a few times. Antigen specificity is unknown. Sample-barcoded 5' priming and a J-beta primer mix drove a second PCR of 7 to 11 cycles. MiXCR was run by TCRdb on the 5' RACE reads, yielding one entry per CDR3 protein. The sample yields 1,300,000 or so distinct CDR3 sequences, approximately 60% seen once. The data derive from a study of blood T cells in healthy people across ages. Findings of the study overall: Since the PBMCs were unsorted, naive and antigen-experienced cells could not be conclusively compared.

V dropped 8 bases and J dropped 0 bases, with 29 bases sitting between them. Germline V CDR1 and CDR2: MGHDK, SYGVNS. The CDR3 totals 20 residues. Each sample yielded at least 5 micrograms of PBMC total RNA. Sequenced sample: blood. The sequence derives from a man between 18 and 29 years old in good health. The rearrangement joins TRBV25-1 to TRBJ1-5; possible D gene TRBD1, 6 bases. The CDR3 nucleotides read TGTGCCAGCCAGCAGCCGCCCCGGACAGCCCCCTTCCATAGCAATCAGCCCCAGCATTTT. This encodes CASQQPPRTAPFHSNQPQHF.